The sequence of this T cell receptor (beta chain) was determined in a study of Ad26.COV2.S vaccination and SARS-CoV-2 variants. The treatment: over 15 received Ad26.COV2.S at low or high dose, single or two shots; about 5 received placebo; per-sample allocation not given. Repertoires come from day 63 after the first vaccine or placebo injection. An Ad26 vector carrying the Wuhan-strain SARS-CoV-2 spike served as the vaccine. This CDR3 has 15 residues. V lost 3 bases to trimming and J lost 9 bases; unmatched junction nucleotides: 10. The germline V gene has CDR1 SGHKS and CDR2 YYEKEE (reference sequence). Clones were read by immunoSEQ multiplex PCR, and TCRdb kept only the in-frame ones, dropping some. The profile covers about 400,000 clones, with roughly 90% appearing a single time and less than 4% taken by the ten largest.

The specimen comprised peripheral blood, sampled in a trial of Ad26.COV2.S vaccine versus placebo. V usage is TRBV5-5 and J usage is TRBJ2-1; 9 positions agree with TRBD1. The sequence was obtained from a person between 18 and 65 years old who received the Ad26.COV2.S COVID-19 vaccine or a placebo. The CDR3 DNA reads as TGTGCCAGCAGCTCCGTGTGGACAGGGGAAGGTGAGCAGTTCTTC. Its translation: CASSSVWTGEGEQFF.